In this sample, the clone carrying this T cell receptor (beta chain) turned up a few times. Antigen specificity is unknown. This entry belongs to a study of blood T cells in healthy people across ages. The use of a sample-barcoded 5' primer and a J-beta primer mix characterized a second PCR of roughly 6 to 11 cycles. TCRdb processed the 5' RACE reads anew with MiXCR; each CDR3 protein has one entry. The table includes 1.5 million to 2 million distinct CDR3 sequences, around 40% detected once. Germline assignment: CDR1 KGHSH and CDR2 LQKENI. Trimming took 3 bases from V and 5 from J, leaving 7 bases between them. The CDR3 consists of 12 residues. The study's findings and limits: Diversity estimated from one million T cells was considered an underestimate.

This chain joins TRBV18 and TRBJ2-5; the D is unclear. The receptor was isolated from a human donor in good health. Sequencing was performed on blood. In DNA, the CDR3 is TGTGCCAGCTCACCGGAAGAGGAGACCCAGTACTTC. Protein product: CASSPEEETQYF.